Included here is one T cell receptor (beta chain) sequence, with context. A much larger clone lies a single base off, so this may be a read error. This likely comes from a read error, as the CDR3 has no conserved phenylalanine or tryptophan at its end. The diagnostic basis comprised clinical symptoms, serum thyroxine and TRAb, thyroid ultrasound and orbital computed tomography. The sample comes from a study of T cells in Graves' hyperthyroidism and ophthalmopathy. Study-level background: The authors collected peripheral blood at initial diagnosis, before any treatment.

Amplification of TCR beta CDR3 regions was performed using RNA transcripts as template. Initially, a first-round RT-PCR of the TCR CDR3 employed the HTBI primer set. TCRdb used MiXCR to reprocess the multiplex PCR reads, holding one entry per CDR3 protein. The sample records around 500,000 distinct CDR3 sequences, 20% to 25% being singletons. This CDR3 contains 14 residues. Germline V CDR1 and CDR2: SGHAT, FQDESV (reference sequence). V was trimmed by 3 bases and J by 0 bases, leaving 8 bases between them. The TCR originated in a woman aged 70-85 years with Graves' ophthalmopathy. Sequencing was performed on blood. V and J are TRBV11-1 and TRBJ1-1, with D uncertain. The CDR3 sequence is CASSFRSLNTEAFL. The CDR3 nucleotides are TGTGCCAGCAGCTTTCGATCCTTGAACACTGAAGCTTTCCTT.